This T cell receptor beta chain was sequenced in a study of blood T cell repertoires in COVID-19. Study summary: Acute and convalescent COVID-19 specimens originated in the United States, Italy and Spain. Sample material is recorded as cDNA or gDNA derived from T cells, B-cell-depleted T cells, or PBMCs.

Followed over time, Seattle patients had been enrolled while infection was active. V was pared by 7 bases and J by 3 bases, with 6 bases of the junction left unmatched. This CDR3 has 14 amino acids. CDR1 and CDR2 from the germline V gene are LNHDA and SQIVND (reference sequence). Original analysis: Reference gene primer amplification in the assay estimated nucleated cell counts. TCRdb keeps only in-frame clones here, not all; method: immunoSEQ multiplex PCR. V and J calls and clone size are those listed in that table; D and trimming were worked out from the DNA. The sample holds 400,000 or so clones; about 90% are singletons and the top ten take roughly 0.84%. This clone was counted once.

Sequenced: peripheral blood. The V gene is TRBV19, the J gene TRBJ2-1; 7 bases line up with TRBD2. The sequence was collected from a man aged 18 to 30 with COVID-19, enrolled during active disease. This chain's CDR3 is CASTIGTIYNEQFF. DNA for the CDR3: TGTGCCAGTACCATCGGGACTATCTACAATGAGCAGTTCTTC.